Each of the 29 T cell receptor beta chains below was sequenced from the same sample in a study of cytomegalovirus exposure and HLA in healthy donors. Only in-frame clones appear in the TCRdb table, and some are missing; sequencing was by immunoSEQ multiplex PCR. The sample has 150,000 to 200,000 clones, roughly nine tenths seen once. The sequenced sample was PBMCs. These receptors all come from a young woman in good health and CMV-seronegative.

V gene TRBV5-8 combines with J gene TRBJ1-5; D ambiguous. V was clipped by 2 bases and J by 7 bases, with 4 bases between them. The CDR3 has 11 amino acids. The germline V gene encodes CDR1 SGHTS and CDR2 YDEGEE. CDR3 protein: CASSFRQPQHF. Here the CDR3 DNA reads TGTGCCAGCAGCTTCAGGCAGCCCCAGCATTTT.

The rearrangement joins TRBV19 to TRBJ1-2, with unresolved D. Trimming removed 3 bases from V and 7 bases from J, with 9 bases in between. The germline gives CDR1 LNHDA, CDR2 SQIVND (reference sequence). This CDR3 spans 12 amino acids. CDR3 residues: CASSMRPGGYTF. As DNA, the CDR3 is TGTGCCAGTAGTATGCGGCCGGGTGGCTACACCTTC.

The chain joins TRBV5-1 to TRBJ2-1, with D perhaps matching TRBD2 (6 bases). The CDR3 spans 13 residues. Germline CDR1 SGHRS, CDR2 YFSETQ. The germline V and J ends were trimmed by 7 bases and 7 bases, with 15 bases remaining between them. CDR3 in amino acids: CASGGTEMNEQFF. The CDR3 DNA reads as TGCGCCAGCGGGGGGACGGAGATGAATGAGCAGTTCTTC.

This chain joins TRBV5-6 and TRBJ2-1; no definite D call. V was cut by 0 bases and J by 5 bases, with 9 bases left in between. CDR3 length: 14 residues. CDR1 SGHDT and CDR2 YYEEEE come from the germline V gene. The CDR3 DNA reads as TGTGCCAGCAGCTTGGGGGCGAGTGACAATGAGCAGTTCTTC. Translated: CASSLGASDNEQFF.

This clone has ten or more counts. The chain links TRBV6-4 to TRBJ1-2; a weak D match, TRBD1 (6 bases). This CDR3 region has 14 residues. The germline CDR1 and CDR2 sequences are MRHNA and SNTAGT. Trimming took off 2 bases at V and 8 bases at J, with 15 bases between the two ends. The CDR3 DNA reads TGTGCCAGCAGTGACCCCCCGACAGGCTTCGGCTACACCTTC. This sequence encodes CASSDPPTGFGYTF.

This sequence joins TRBV28 and TRBJ2-7, with D possibly matching TRBD2 (6 bases). The V end lost 6 bases, the J end lost 3 bases, and 18 bases lay between the germline ends. Germline V gene data show CDR1 as MDHEN and CDR2 as SYDVKM. The CDR3 is made up of 15 amino acids. CDR3 residues: CASRGSRGKVYEQYF. CDR3 DNA: TGTGCCAGCAGGGGGTCTCGCGGGAAGGTCTACGAGCAGTACTTC.

The CDR3 loop reads CASSAAGTDYGYTF. CDR3 nucleotide sequence: TGTGCCAGCAGCGCCGCCGGGACAGACTATGGCTACACCTTC. The chain links TRBV9 to TRBJ1-2; the match to TRBD1 covers 7 bases. This CDR3 comprises 14 residues. V shed 3 bases and J 3 bases; nucleotides not matched to a gene: 5. From germline, CDR1 is SGDLS and CDR2 YYNGEE.

This clone appeared a single time. The chain has TRBV6-5 and TRBJ1-3; D is ambiguous. Germline V gene data show CDR1 as MNHEY and CDR2 as SVGAGI. This CDR3 spans 13 amino acids. V gave up 5 bases and J gave up 0 bases, with 5 bases separating them. CDR3 bases: TGTGCCAGCAGTCGCTACTCTGGAAACACCATATATTTT. Residues: CASSRYSGNTIYF.

The V gene is TRBV4-3, the J gene TRBJ1-1; D is unresolved. The CDR3 runs to 14 residues. V was trimmed by 0 bases and J by 4 bases, leaving 9 bases between them. From germline, CDR1 is LGHNA and CDR2 YSLEER. CDR3 bases: TGCGCCAGCAGCCAAGAGCCGGGGTCCACTGAAGCTTTCTTT. This translates into CASSQEPGSTEAFF.

A single count supports this clone. J is TRBJ1-5 and V is TRBV30; unclear D gene. The germline gives CDR1 GTSNPN, CDR2 SVGIG (reference sequence). This CDR3 has 13 amino acids. Trimming removed 1 base at V and 6 bases at J, with 10 bases between. The CDR3 DNA is TGTGCCTGGAGTGCAGTTGCGGGTCAGCCCCAGCATTTT. This translates into CAWSAVAGQPQHF.

The chain is built from TRBV28 and TRBJ1-5; 8 bases match TRBD1. The CDR3 length is 15 residues. V was clipped by 5 bases and J by 5 bases; unmatched bases: 8. Germline CDR1 and CDR2: MDHEN and SYDVKM. The CDR3, as DNA: TGTGCCAGCAGTCCCACAGGGGGTTTCCATCAGCCCCAGCATTTT. Amino acid sequence: CASSPTGGFHQPQHF. Variable domain in full (rest from reference TRBV28 and TRBJ1-5): DVKVTQSSRYLVKRTGEKVFLECVQDMDHENMFWYRQDPGLGLRLIYFSYDVKMKEKGDIPEGYSVSREKKERFSLILESASTNQTSMYLCASSPTGGFHQPQHFGDGTRLSIL.

The chain joins TRBV4-3 to TRBJ2-1, with TRBD2 as a possible D gene (6 bases). Germline V gene data show CDR1 as LGHNA and CDR2 as YSLEER. V dropped 3 bases and J dropped 1 base, with 13 bases sitting between them. The CDR3 is 16 amino acids. DNA of the CDR3: TGCGCCAGCAGCCAGGGTGTTGGGGGGTCCTACAATGAGCAGTTCTTC. Its protein product is CASSQGVGGSYNEQFF.

The gene calls are TRBV9 and TRBJ2-7; TRBD2 is a possible D gene (6 bases). CDR1 and CDR2 from the germline V gene are SGDLS and YYNGEE. CDR3 length equals 14 residues. V lost 0 bases and J 6 bases, leaving 13 bases between the germline ends. This CDR3 is CASSVALEGGEQYF. For the CDR3, the DNA is TGTGCCAGCAGCGTAGCTTTGGAGGGCGGCGAGCAGTACTTC.

Written as DNA, the CDR3 is TGTGCCAGCAGCTCTTATAACGGTTTCACCGGGGAGCTGTTTTTT. As protein: CASSSYNGFTGELFF. The chain couples TRBV9 to TRBJ2-2; no clear D gene. V lost 4 bases to trimming and J lost 4 bases, with 14 bases between them. The CDR3 sequence is 15 residues long. CDR1 is SGDLS, CDR2 YYNGEE, per germline.

The CDR3 DNA sequence: TGTGCCAGCAGCCTGGGAGGGAACGATGAGCAGTTCTTC. It specifies CASSLGGNDEQFF. J is TRBJ2-1 and V is TRBV27, with 7 bases aligning to TRBD2. J gave up 8 bases and V 6 bases, and 7 bases lay outside the gene matches. This CDR3 is built from 13 residues. Germline CDR1 reads MNHEY; CDR2 reads SMNVEV (reference sequence).

This clone was observed a handful of times. The V call is TRBV2, the J call TRBJ1-2; 7 nucleotides align to TRBD1. CDR3 size: 14 residues. Germline CDR1 is SNHLY and CDR2 is FYNNEI. Losses at the gene ends were 7 bases for V and 4 bases for J; bases not matched to a gene: 9. CDR3: CASKGTGTAYGYTF. The CDR3 DNA reads TGTGCCAGCAAAGGAACTGGGACAGCCTATGGCTACACCTTC.

This clone was detected a few times. V gene TRBV19 combines with J gene TRBJ1-2; 8 bases match TRBD1. Germline loops: CDR1 LNHDA, CDR2 SQIVND (reference sequence). The CDR3 contains 16 residues. Trimming removed 5 bases from V and 1 base from J; junction bases left unmatched: 9. The CDR3 DNA reads TGTGCCAGTAGTCCCCCGGGACAGGAGAGTAACTATGGCTACACCTTC. It codes for CASSPPGQESNYGYTF. Using reference TRBV19 and TRBJ1-2 for the parts outside the CDR3, the full variable domain is DGGITQSPKYLFRKEGQNVTLSCEQNLNHDAMYWYRQDPGQGLRLIYYSQIVNDFQKGDIAEGYSVSREKKESFPLTVTSAQKNPTAFYLCASSPPGQESNYGYTFGSGTRLTVV.

This chain uses TRBV11-2 with TRBJ1-1; TRBD1 matches at 9 bases. The CDR3 covers 18 residues. Per the germline V gene, CDR1 is SGHAT and CDR2 is FQNNGV. The trim removed 2 bases at V and 3 bases at J, leaving 13 bases unmatched. The CDR3 DNA sequence: TGTGCCAGCAGCTTAATAGTCGGGACAGGGAGTTCCGACACTGAAGCTTTCTTT. Translating it yields CASSLIVGTGSSDTEAFF.

The rearrangement uses TRBV4-3 and TRBJ2-2; 7 nucleotides match TRBD2. CDR3 size: 16 residues. The trim removed 0 bases at V and 5 bases at J, leaving 6 bases unmatched. Germline assignment: CDR1 LGHNA and CDR2 YSLEER. The CDR3 loop reads CASSQDRTRATGELFF. CDR3 nucleotides: TGCGCCAGCAGCCAAGATCGGACTAGAGCAACCGGGGAGCTGTTTTTT.

J is TRBJ2-5 and V is TRBV30; 10 bases line up with TRBD1. Looked up from germline, CDR1 is GTSNPN and CDR2 is SVGIG (reference sequence). V shed 5 bases, J shed 5 bases, and the junction held 5 bases outside the gene matches. This CDR3 is built from 13 residues. CDR3 region: CAWGGDRGETQYF. The CDR3 coding sequence is TGTGCCTGGGGGGGGGACAGGGGCGAGACCCAGTACTTC. Filled out from reference TRBV30 and TRBJ2-5, the complete variable domain reads SQTIHQWPATLVQPVGSPLSLECTVEGTSNPNLYWYRQAAGRGLQLLFYSVGIGQISSEVPQNLSASRPQDRQFILSSKKLLLSDSGFYLCAWGGDRGETQYFGPGTRLLVL.

This sequence joins TRBV7-9 and TRBJ2-1; D not resolved. The germline V gene has CDR1 SEHNR and CDR2 FQNEAQ (reference sequence). V gave up 0 bases and J gave up 1 base, with 7 bases separating them. The CDR3 consists of 15 residues. The CDR3 loop is CASSLAGKSYNEQFF. In DNA, the CDR3 is TGTGCCAGCAGCTTAGCGGGCAAGTCCTACAATGAGCAGTTCTTC.

The V gene is TRBV28, the J gene TRBJ1-5; 10 bases align to TRBD1. Germline values: CDR1 MDHEN, CDR2 SYDVKM. Trimming at V came to 4 bases and at J to 6 bases, leaving 6 bases not matched to a gene. The CDR3 loop spans 15 amino acids. CDR3 in amino acids: CASSYSTGGPQPQHF. The CDR3 coding sequence is TGTGCCAGCAGTTACTCGACAGGGGGCCCTCAGCCCCAGCATTTT.

The V and J genes are TRBV9 and TRBJ2-7, with 14 bases matching TRBD2. Losses at the gene ends were 2 bases for V and 5 bases for J; bases not matched to a gene: 6. Germline CDR1 and CDR2: SGDLS and YYNGEE. The CDR3 length is 16 residues. The CDR3 loop reads CASSVGTSGGSNEQYF. For the CDR3, the DNA is TGTGCCAGCAGCGTGGGGACTAGCGGGGGATCCAACGAGCAGTACTTC. The full variable domain, in which reference TRBV9 and TRBJ2-7 provide the parts outside the CDR3, is DSGVTQTPKHLITATGQRVTLRCSPRSGDLSVYWYQQSLDQGLQFLIQYYNGEERAKGNILERFSAQQFPDLHSELNLSSLELGDSALYFCASSVGTSGGSNEQYFGPGTRLTVT.

The chain uses TRBV5-6 and TRBJ1-1, with no clear D. V was pared by 4 bases and J by 4 bases, with 11 bases between. There are 13 residues in the CDR3. Germline V gene lookup returns CDR1 SGHDT and CDR2 YYEEEE. The CDR3 DNA reads TGTGCCAGCAGCCCCGGACGGTCCACTGAAGCTTTCTTT. Translated, it gives CASSPGRSTEAFF.

The gene calls are TRBV28 and TRBJ1-2; D is unclear. The CDR3 runs to 15 residues. Germline V CDR1 and CDR2: MDHEN, SYDVKM. V lost 2 bases and J lost 3, with 13 bases in between. The CDR3 spells CASSLHPSQDYGYTF. In DNA form, the CDR3 reads TGTGCCAGCAGTTTACACCCCAGCCAAGACTATGGCTACACCTTC.

J is TRBJ1-1 and V is TRBV15, with TRBD1 matching over 7 bases. Germline V CDR1 and CDR2: LNHNV, YYDKDF (reference sequence). This CDR3 has 15 amino acids. The V gene end was trimmed by 2 bases and the J gene end by 0 bases; junction bases not matched to a gene: 3. This chain's CDR3 is CATSRRGQLNTEAFF. DNA for the CDR3: TGTGCCACCAGCAGAAGGGGACAGCTGAACACTGAAGCTTTCTTT.

The rearrangement joins TRBV7-6 to TRBJ2-2; no firm D call. The CDR3 sequence is 13 residues long. The V end was cut by 5 bases, the J end by 2 bases, with 6 bases between. Germline CDR1 is SGHVS and CDR2 is FNYEAQ. The CDR3 sequence: CASSRTNTGELFF. The DNA for the CDR3 is TGTGCCAGCAGCCGCACTAACACCGGGGAGCTGTTTTTT.

The chain employs TRBV5-1 and TRBJ2-7; 10 bases align to TRBD2. The CDR3 runs to 16 residues. Germline loops: CDR1 SGHRS, CDR2 YFSETQ. The trim removed 3 bases at V and 0 bases at J, leaving 6 bases unmatched. In DNA, the CDR3 is TGCGCCAGCAGCTACTCTAGCGGGAGCTCCTCCTACGAGCAGTACTTC. This codes for CASSYSSGSSSYEQYF.

CDR3 region: CASSFPTVSTDTQYF. The CDR3 nucleotides read TGTGCCAGCAGCTTTCCGACAGTTAGCACAGATACGCAGTATTTT. This chain joins TRBV7-9 and TRBJ2-3, with D possibly matching TRBD1 (5 bases). CDR1 SEHNR and CDR2 FQNEAQ come from the germline V gene (reference sequence). The CDR3 sequence is 15 residues long. V lost 3 bases, J lost 0 bases, and 10 bases lay in between.